One and the same sample provided the 3 T cell receptor beta chains below, sequenced in a study of early T cells in non-severe SARS-CoV-2 infection. TCRdb reprocessed the 5' RACE reads with MiXCR, giving one entry per CDR3 protein. The repertoire consists of roughly 41,000 distinct CDR3 sequences, with 5% to 6.5% occurring once and the leading ten covering approximately 5.6%. Sequences were derived from whole blood, sampled at baseline. These receptors originate from an adult who was a healthcare worker with PCR-confirmed SARS-CoV-2 infection or an uninfected control (not recorded which).

Ten or more counts support this clonotype. The chain has TRBV14 and TRBJ2-1; either TRBD1 or TRBD2 may fit D (5 bases each). Germline values: CDR1 SGHDN, CDR2 FVKESK. V lost 4 bases to trimming and J lost 6 bases, with 16 bases between them. The CDR3 is 15 residues long. CDR3 region: CASSPAGTVVNEQFF. The DNA for the CDR3 is TGTGCCAGCAGCCCGGCCGGGACCGTCGTCAATGAGCAGTTCTTC.

At least ten counts were recorded for this clonotype. V and J are TRBV7-2 and TRBJ2-7, with D possibly TRBD1 on 5 matching bases. This CDR3 has 14 amino acids. Per germline, CDR1 SGHTA and CDR2 FQGNSA. The germline V and J ends were trimmed by 4 bases and 0 bases, with 10 bases remaining between them. CDR3 loop: CASSWGGSSYEQYF. The CDR3 DNA sequence: TGTGCCAGCAGCTGGGGCGGTAGCTCCTACGAGCAGTACTTC.

Ten or more counts support this clonotype. V and J are TRBV25-1 and TRBJ2-4, with TRBD2 matching over 10 bases. The CDR3 runs 18 residues. Germline assignment: CDR1 MGHDK and CDR2 SYGVNS. J lost 0 bases, V lost 5 bases, and 10 bases had no gene match. The CDR3 DNA reads as TGTGCCAGCAGTCCCACCTCTAGACTAGCGGGAGCCAAAAACATTCAGTACTTC. Protein product: CASSPTSRLAGAKNIQYF.